The rows below give T cell receptor beta chains drawn from one sample of a study of beta chain features in type 1 diabetes. Sequenced by immunoSEQ multiplex PCR; TCRdb stores in-frame clones only, minus some. The sample carries fewer than 400,000 clones, 9.3% recorded once. The sample taken for sequencing was central memory CD4+ T cells from blood. The receptors stem from a man aged 30 to 39 with type 1 diabetes. CDR3s include the opening cysteine and the closing phenylalanine or tryptophan.

CASSDSIAYGYTF | TRBJ1-2 | TRBV10-1
CASSSSGSETQYF | TRBJ2-5 | TRBV5-1
CASSLADLEAFF | TRBJ1-1 | TRBV5-6
CASSTRQSSRNSPLHF | TRBJ1-6 | TRBV28
CASSNSGGSHFYNEQFF | TRBJ2-1 | TRBV7-2
CASSLSVVGQASYEQYF | TRBJ2-7 | TRBV27
CASSLETDTQYF | TRBJ2-3 | TRBV5-1
CSVEDRASGSGELFF | TRBJ2-2 | TRBV29-1
CASSVTGGARTDTQYF | TRBJ2-3 | TRBV5-6
CASRYGTGGARAYGYTF | TRBJ1-2 | TRBV2
CASSLGSGGFSYEQYF | TRBJ2-7 | TRBV11-2
CASSLSQHEQYF | TRBJ2-7 | TRBV5-1
CASSSGGGGGELFF | TRBJ2-2 | TRBV28
CASSTQTGFYEQYF | TRBJ2-7 | TRBV2
CASETGGFADTQYF | TRBJ2-3 | TRBV2
CASGDRGHGEQFF | TRBJ2-1 | TRBV10-1